Presented here are 16 T cell receptor beta chains from one specimen sequenced in a study of blood T cells in healthy people across ages. A second PCR of 7 to 11 cycles used a sample-barcoded 5' primer and a J-beta primer mix. TCRdb re-analysed the 5' RACE reads in MiXCR, keeping a single row per CDR3 protein. The table lists roughly 1.6 million distinct CDR3 sequences, roughly 32% of them singletons. Sequenced sample: blood. Receptor source: a woman in her 30s in good health.

Worth noting for this clonotype: At one of its ends the junction is not consistent with the germline gene, which may arise from a read error. The CDR3 DNA follows: TGCGCCGGCAGCCTCTCCGGGACTAGCGGACACAATGAGCAGTTCTTC. It encodes CAGSLSGTSGHNEQFF. This sequence joins TRBV5-1 and TRBJ2-1, with TRBD2 identical over 11 bases. The CDR3 sequence is 16 residues long. Germline V CDR1 and CDR2: SGHRS, YFSETQ.

In this sample, this clonotype turned up a few times. The chain has TRBV2 and TRBJ2-1; 9 nucleotides line up with TRBD2. Trimming took 7 bases from V and 13 from J; bases not matched to a gene: 11. Germline CDR1 and CDR2: SNHLY and FYNNEI. This CDR3 comprises 13 residues. The CDR3 reads CASKASGMSVQFF. In nucleotides, the CDR3 is TGTGCCAGCAAGGCTAGCGGGATGTCTGTTCAGTTCTTC.

The V gene is TRBV20-1, the J gene TRBJ2-5; 9 positions match TRBD2. CDR3 length: 15 residues. The V gene end was trimmed by 6 bases and the J gene end by 0 bases; junction bases not matched to a gene: 8. From germline, CDR1 is DFQATT and CDR2 SNEGSKA (reference sequence). CDR3 region: CSATGLAPYQETQYF. The DNA for the CDR3 is TGCAGTGCGACAGGACTAGCGCCTTACCAAGAGACCCAGTACTTC.

This chain links TRBV7-8 with TRBJ1-1; possibly TRBD1 for D (5 bases). The germline gives CDR1 SGHVS, CDR2 FQNEAQ. The V gene lost 5 bases and the J gene lost 3 bases, with 22 bases spanning the gap. The CDR3 totals 17 residues. Here the CDR3 reads CASSRSAGIVLDTEAFF. CDR3 bases: TGTGCCAGCAGCCGCTCTGCAGGGATCGTTTTAGACACTGAAGCTTTCTTT.

This clonotype came up a few times. This chain uses TRBV30 with TRBJ1-1; D is perhaps TRBD1 (6 bases). CDR3 size: 12 residues. V shed 0 bases and J shed 6 bases, with 8 bases lying between them. CDR1 and CDR2 from the germline V gene are GTSNPN and SVGIG (reference sequence). CDR3 region: CAWSVNRAEAFF. The CDR3 DNA sequence: TGTGCCTGGAGTGTAAACAGGGCTGAAGCTTTCTTT.

V usage is TRBV29-1 and J usage is TRBJ1-1; D is perhaps TRBD1 (6 bases). The CDR3 runs to 13 residues. Germline V lookup: CDR1 SQVTM, CDR2 ANQGSEA. Deletions cut 3 bases from V and 3 bases from J, with 11 bases between. The CDR3 nucleotides read TGCAGCGTTGATCGACAGGAGTACACTGAAGCTTTCTTT. Residues: CSVDRQEYTEAFF.

This clonotype showed up just a few times. The J gene is TRBJ2-5, the V gene TRBV20-1, with 11 bases matching TRBD2. Germline-derived CDR1 and CDR2 are DFQATT and SNEGSKA (reference sequence). This CDR3 contains 15 residues. With 2 bases clipped from V and 4 bases from J, the junction kept 6 bases outside the gene matches. CDR3 sequence: CSARYSGRAGETQYF. CDR3 bases: TGCAGTGCTAGATATAGCGGGAGGGCCGGAGAGACCCAGTACTTC.

This clonotype appeared a few times. The chain combines TRBV9 with TRBJ2-1, with 12 nucleotides matching TRBD2. Germline V gene sequence: CDR1 SGDLS, CDR2 YYNGEE. V trimming: 3 bases; J trimming: 7 bases; junction bases outside the gene matches: 8. The CDR3 has 16 amino acids. CDR3 coding DNA: TGTGCCAGCAGCGGGCTAGCGGGAGGGCCGGTAAATGAGCAGTTCTTC. It yields the protein CASSGLAGGPVNEQFF.

The V and J genes are TRBV27 and TRBJ2-6, with D perhaps assigned TRBD1 or TRBD2 (6 bases each). Germline V gene data show CDR1 as MNHEY and CDR2 as SMNVEV (reference sequence). V lost 4 bases and J 4 bases, leaving 17 bases between the germline ends. The CDR3 consists of 17 residues. The chain's CDR3 is CASSSLEGGAGANVLTF. The CDR3 region has the DNA TGTGCCAGCAGTTCCCTCGAGGGGGGCGCGGGGGCCAACGTCCTGACTTTC.

This clonotype has just a few counts. V gene TRBV20-1 combines with J gene TRBJ2-7, with TRBD2 identical over 9 bases. V was pared by 5 bases and J by 6 bases, with 11 bases of the junction left unmatched. Germline V gene lookup returns CDR1 DFQATT and CDR2 SNEGSKA (reference sequence). CDR3 length: 14 residues. The CDR3 DNA reads TGCAGTGCTCCAAAACCGGGACTAGCCGGCGAGCAGTACTTC. Residues: CSAPKPGLAGEQYF.

The V and J genes are TRBV7-2 and TRBJ2-5, with a weak D call TRBD1 (6 bases). This CDR3 spans 20 amino acids. CDR1 SGHTA and CDR2 FQGNSA come from the germline V gene. V was pared by 2 bases and J by 2 bases, with 27 bases between. The CDR3 reads CASSLSGPGQGQLLQETQYF. The CDR3 nucleotides are TGTGCCAGCAGCTTATCTGGCCCTGGCCAGGGGCAGCTATTACAAGAGACCCAGTACTTC.

The rearrangement links TRBV27 to TRBJ2-4; a weak D match, TRBD2 (6 bases). Trimming removed 3 bases from V and 4 bases from J, with 10 bases in between. The CDR3 sequence is 14 residues long. The germline gives CDR1 MNHEY, CDR2 SMNVEV (reference sequence). CDR3 loop: CASSFGDLKNIQYF. The CDR3 bases are TGTGCCAGCAGTTTCGGGGACTTGAAAAACATTCAGTACTTC.

CDR3: CASSGDGVVPEAFF. DNA for the CDR3: TGTGCCAGCTCAGGGGACGGCGTGGTCCCTGAAGCTTTCTTT. The chain recombines TRBV18 with TRBJ1-1; TRBD1 might be the D (5 bases). Between the trimmed V and J ends, which lost 5 bases and 6 bases, there was a span of 16 bases. There are 14 residues in the CDR3. The germline V gene encodes CDR1 KGHSH and CDR2 LQKENI.

This CDR3 reads CSVEGWKGLAGDNEQFF. CDR3 sequence (DNA): TGCAGCGTTGAAGGTTGGAAGGGACTAGCGGGAGACAATGAGCAGTTCTTC. The gene calls are TRBV29-1 and TRBJ2-1; 14 positions match TRBD2. Losses at the gene ends were 1 base for V and 5 bases for J; bases not matched to a gene: 7. This CDR3 spans 17 amino acids. Germline V lookup: CDR1 SQVTM, CDR2 ANQGSEA.

This clonotype has only a few counts. The chain is built from TRBV20-1 and TRBJ2-7; D is possibly TRBD1 (7 bases). CDR3 length: 14 residues. CDR1 and CDR2 from the germline V gene are DFQATT and SNEGSKA (reference sequence). The ends were cut back, 5 bases at V and 1 base at J, with 15 bases in the middle. The CDR3 protein is CSASDRRGSYEQYF. The CDR3 region has the DNA TGCAGTGCTTCGGACAGGAGGGGATCCTACGAGCAGTACTTC.

In this sample, this clonotype turned up a few times. The genes are TRBV20-1 and TRBJ2-7; TRBD1 matches 10 bases. This CDR3 comprises 13 residues. The J segment lost 2 bases and the V segment lost 5 bases, leaving 3 bases of the junction unmatched. Germline V gene data show CDR1 as DFQATT and CDR2 as SNEGSKA (reference sequence). CDR3 nucleotides: TGCAGTGCTGGACAGGGGGTCCCCTACGAGCAGTACTTC. It translates to CSAGQGVPYEQYF.